The 26 T cell receptor beta chains below come from one sample, sequenced in a study of prognosis after radiotherapy for stage I lung cancer. Template was genomic DNA; TCR beta CDR3 amplified in two multiplex PCR rounds. First-round PCR used primers specific to each TRBV and TRBJ gene. TCRdb used MiXCR to reprocess the multiplex PCR reads, holding one entry per CDR3 protein. The sample has tens of thousands of distinct CDR3 sequences, 40% to 55% seen once. This material consisted of PBMCs, taken before or after stereotactic body radiation therapy (not recorded which). The origin of the receptors is a donor of 50 years or more with non-small cell lung cancer.

Comments on this clonotype: One end of the junction varies from germline; a read error may be responsible. The chain is built from TRBV4-3 and TRBJ2-1; 10 nucleotides agree with TRBD2. CDR3 length: 16 residues. The V gene's germline CDR1 is LGHNA and CDR2 YSLEER. DNA of the CDR3: TGCGACAGCAGCAAAACTAGCGGGACGGGCTACAATGAGCAGTTCTTC. Translated: CDSSKTSGTGYNEQFF.

The chain uses TRBV24-1 and TRBJ2-3, with D unclear. V dropped 3 bases and J dropped 3 bases, with 12 bases sitting between them. Germline values: CDR1 KGHDR, CDR2 SFDVKD. CDR3 length: 15 residues. CDR3 amino acids: CATSDLADGTDTQYF. The CDR3 bases are TGTGCCACCAGTGATCTGGCGGATGGAACAGATACGCAGTATTTT.

This clonotype was observed a handful of times. V usage is TRBV5-1 and J usage is TRBJ2-1; D is perhaps TRBD1 (6 bases). V lost 0 bases and J lost 3, with 10 bases in between. The CDR3 loop spans 15 amino acids. Germline CDR1 SGHRS, CDR2 YFSETQ. CDR3 sequence (DNA): TGCGCCAGCAGCTTGGTTGGGGGCGGCTACAATGAGCAGTTCTTC. Encoded protein: CASSLVGGGYNEQFF.

This clonotype has at least ten counts. The chain carries TRBV20-1 and TRBJ2-4; possibly TRBD1 or TRBD2 for D (6 bases each). Germline CDR1 is DFQATT and CDR2 is SNEGSKA (reference sequence). Trimming left V 7 bases short and J 6 bases short, with 19 bases between. This CDR3 is 14 amino acids long. This chain's CDR3 is CSGEVGGSRNIQYF. CDR3 sequence (DNA): TGCAGTGGAGAGGTAGGGGGGAGCCGAAACATTCAGTACTTC.

In its sample, this clonotype was seen many times. This chain connects TRBV20-1 to TRBJ2-1; TRBD2 matches 7 bases. Per the germline V gene, CDR1 is DFQATT and CDR2 is SNEGSKA (reference sequence). V lost 3 bases to trimming and J lost 4 bases; unmatched junction nucleotides: 6. The CDR3 is 14 residues long. The CDR3 loop is CSARWPAGYNEQFF. The CDR3 coding sequence is TGCAGTGCTAGGTGGCCAGCGGGGTACAATGAGCAGTTCTTC.

Ten or more counts support this clonotype. The rearrangement uses TRBV9 and TRBJ2-5, with D uncertain. Deletions cut 3 bases from V and 3 bases from J, with 12 bases between. CDR3 size: 14 residues. Germline CDR1 is SGDLS and CDR2 is YYNGEE. The CDR3 coding sequence is TGTGCCAGCAGCGGAGGTGTAATGGAAGAGACCCAGTACTTC. This codes for CASSGGVMEETQYF.

Note on this clonotype: With a far larger clone one base away, a read error is the likely cause. The J gene is TRBJ1-1, the V gene TRBV3-1; 7 bases agree with TRBD1. Germline lookup yields CDR1 LGHDT and CDR2 YNNKEL (reference sequence). V lost 5 bases, J lost 2 bases, and 5 bases stayed unmatched. This CDR3 is 14 amino acids long. Here the CDR3 reads CASSLDRVNTEAFF. Written as DNA, the CDR3 is TGTGCCAGCAGCTTAGACAGGGTAAACACTGAAGCTTTCTTT.

This clonotype was seen repeatedly, ten times or more. The chain is built from TRBV27 and TRBJ2-1; no firm D call. Germline V gene sequence: CDR1 MNHEY, CDR2 SMNVEV (reference sequence). Trimming shortened V by 2 bases and J by 3 bases, and 8 bases separated the two germline ends. The CDR3 runs 14 residues. The CDR3 region is CASSLGLGYNEQFF. CDR3 in DNA: TGTGCCAGCAGTTTAGGGCTGGGCTACAATGAGCAGTTCTTC.

This clonotype is categorized as medium-sized (0.01 to 0.1%). The chain is built from TRBV28 and TRBJ1-1; D is undetermined. Germline-derived CDR1 and CDR2 are MDHEN and SYDVKM. The ends were cut back, 6 bases at V and 10 bases at J, with 12 bases in the middle. This CDR3 spans 11 amino acids. CDR3 in DNA: TGTGCCAGCAGCCCAAATCGGAGAGCTTTCTTT. Translated, it gives CASSPNRRAFF.

The rearrangement links TRBV11-2 to TRBJ2-7; no firm D call. Germline values: CDR1 SGHAT, CDR2 FQNNGV. The CDR3 contains 11 residues. The V and J ends lost 3 bases and 4 bases respectively, with 4 bases between them. CDR3 in amino acids: CASSFWYEQYF. Here the CDR3 DNA reads TGTGCCAGCAGCTTCTGGTACGAGCAGTACTTC.

This clonotype was seen at least ten times. The chain recombines TRBV9 with TRBJ1-1; possibly TRBD1 for D (6 bases). V was pared by 7 bases and J by 2 bases, with 9 bases between. The CDR3 sequence is 12 residues long. CDR1 is SGDLS, CDR2 YYNGEE, per germline. CDR3 in DNA: TGTGCCAGCCAGGGGACTAACACTGAAGCTTTCTTT. Protein sequence: CASQGTNTEAFF.

This clonotype was observed at least ten times. The genes are TRBV7-3 and TRBJ2-3; TRBD2 matches at 8 bases. The CDR3 spans 15 residues. The ends lost 5 bases at V and 4 bases at J; junction bases unmatched: 8. Germline V gene lookup returns CDR1 SGHTA and CDR2 FQGTGA. CDR3 loop: CASSQAGAGADTQYF. In nucleotides, the CDR3 is TGTGCCAGCAGCCAAGCGGGAGCAGGGGCAGATACGCAGTATTTT.

With respect to this clonotype: Given a far larger clone just one base away, this is likely a sequencing read error. The chain links TRBV7-2 to TRBJ2-2; a possible D gene is TRBD1 (6 bases). The J call may not be correct, given that the DNA end is closer to TRBJ1-4. The germline V gene encodes CDR1 SGHTA and CDR2 FQGNSA. The CDR3 spans 14 residues. CDR3 in amino acids: CASSRGGSYEKLFF. DNA for the CDR3: TGTGCCAGCAGCCGAGGGGGGTCTTATGAAAAACTGTTTTTT.

For this clonotype: It is likely a read error: a sequence one base away is far more abundant. The chain employs TRBV6-1 and TRBJ1-1; D perhaps matches TRBD1 (5 bases). The DNA end is more similar to TRBJ1-6, so the J call may be wrong. The CDR3 totals 14 residues. CDR1 is MNHNS, CDR2 SASEGT, per germline. This CDR3 reads CASSSRGRNSPLHF. The CDR3 nucleotides read TGTGCCAGCAGCTCCCGGGGACGGAATTCACCCCTCCACTTT.

J is TRBJ1-2 and V is TRBV7-2, with 8 nucleotides matching TRBD1. The CDR3 has 13 amino acids. V dropped 3 bases and J dropped 6; count of bases not matched to a gene: 3. CDR1 is SGHTA, CDR2 FQGNSA, per germline. The CDR3 region has the DNA TGTGCCAGCAGCTTTCGGACAGGGAATGGCTACACCTTC. Translation: CASSFRTGNGYTF. Complete variable domain (other parts from reference TRBV7-2 and TRBJ1-2): GAGVSQSPSNKVTEKGKDVELRCDPISGHTALYWYRQSLGQGLEFLIYFQGNSAPDKSGLPSDRFSAERTGGSVSTLTIQRTQQEDSAVYLCASSFRTGNGYTFGSGTRLTVV.

This chain uses TRBV24-1 with TRBJ2-5, with D hard to call. CDR1 and CDR2 from the germline V gene are KGHDR and SFDVKD. The CDR3 totals 13 residues. V lost 0 bases to trimming and J lost 0 bases, with 1 base between them. The CDR3 region is CATSDLNQETQYF. CDR3 sequence (DNA): TGTGCCACCAGTGATTTGAACCAAGAGACCCAGTACTTC.

This clonotype was recorded only once. A junction end diverges from the germline sequence, so it may reflect a read error. The gene calls are TRBV19 and TRBJ2-6, with TRBD1 matching over 9 bases. From germline, CDR1 is LNHDA and CDR2 SQIVND (reference sequence). This CDR3 region has 17 residues. Here the CDR3 reads CAGSLGQGPSGDKVLTF. The DNA of the CDR3 is TGTGCCGGTAGTTTGGGACAGGGACCCTCTGGGGACAAAGTCCTGACTTTC.

As regards this clonotype: A much larger clone differs from this one at a single base, so this may be a read error. The chain carries TRBV5-4 and TRBJ2-7; no firm D call. This CDR3 has 12 amino acids. Germline V gives CDR1 SGHNT, CDR2 YYREEE (reference sequence). V was trimmed by 4 bases and J by 4 bases, leaving 9 bases between them. CDR3: CASSIDIYEQYF. CDR3 DNA sequence: TGTGCCAGCAGCATTGACATATACGAGCAGTACTTC.

V is TRBV6-1 and J is TRBJ1-5; no firm D call. The V gene lost 3 bases and the J gene lost 3 bases, with 15 bases spanning the gap. Germline V gene lookup returns CDR1 MNHNS and CDR2 SASEGT. The CDR3 length is 16 residues. The CDR3 DNA sequence: TGTGCCAGCAGTGAGTTAGACGGGTCCCCCAATCAGCCCCAGCATTTT. The encoded protein is CASSELDGSPNQPQHF.

The chain couples TRBV11-2 to TRBJ2-1, with D perhaps matching TRBD2 (5 bases). The CDR3 extends over 13 amino acids. Trimming cost V 2 bases and J 12 bases, with 14 bases left between them. Germline assignment: CDR1 SGHAT and CDR2 FQNNGV. The CDR3 DNA is TGTGCCAGCAGCTTAAGTGGTGGGAGTTTGCAGTTCTTC. Translated: CASSLSGGSLQFF.

This clonotype has at least ten counts. V gene TRBV28 combines with J gene TRBJ1-3; 9 nucleotides match TRBD1. In germline, CDR1 is MDHEN, CDR2 SYDVKM. V dropped 6 bases and J dropped 0; count of bases not matched to a gene: 9. The CDR3 loop spans 17 amino acids. The CDR3: CASRFRDRALSGNTIYF. CDR3 nucleotides: TGTGCCAGCAGATTTCGGGACAGGGCCCTCTCTGGAAACACCATATATTTT. Filled out from reference TRBV28 and TRBJ1-3, the complete variable domain reads DVKVTQSSRYLVKRTGEKVFLECVQDMDHENMFWYRQDPGLGLRLIYFSYDVKMKEKGDIPEGYSVSREKKERFSLILESASTNQTSMYLCASRFRDRALSGNTIYFGEGSWLTVV.

In the case of this clonotype: This sequence is one base from a far larger clone and is likely a read error. The chain is built from TRBV7-6 and TRBJ1-2; no clear D. Germline-derived CDR1 and CDR2 are SGHVS and FNYEAQ. The CDR3 is made up of 12 amino acids. CDR3 bases: TGTGCCAGCAGATTAGGCCACTATGGCTACACCTTC. Encoded protein: CASRLGHYGYTF. The entire variable domain, with the rest obtained from reference TRBV7-6 and TRBJ1-2, is as follows: GAGVSQSPRYKVTKRGQDVALRCDPISGHVSLYWYRQALGQGPEFLTYFNYEAQQDKSGLPNDRFSAERPEGSISTLTIQRTEQRDSAMYRCASRLGHYGYTFGSGTRLTVV.

Notes on this clonotype: Given a far larger clone just one base away, this is likely a sequencing read error. The chain carries TRBV6-4 and TRBJ2-5; TRBD1 might be the D (5 bases). The CDR3 has 19 residues. The V gene's germline CDR1 is MRHNA and CDR2 SNTAGT. V lost 5 bases to trimming and J lost 4 bases, with 29 bases between them. DNA for the CDR3: TGTGCCAGCAGTTATACTTGGTGGCACGGTAGGGGCCTTCGAGAGACCCAGTACTTC. Its protein is CASSYTWWHGRGLRETQYF.

This clonotype was detected ten times or more. V gene TRBV7-8 combines with J gene TRBJ1-1, with D hard to call. The length of the CDR3 is 13 residues. CDR1 and CDR2 (germline): SGHVS, FQNEAQ. The ends were cut back, 3 bases at V and 6 bases at J, with 11 bases in the middle. As DNA, the CDR3 is TGTGCCAGCAGCTTTAATGTACGATCTGAAGCTTTCTTT. Encoded protein: CASSFNVRSEAFF.

This clonotype showed up many times. V usage is TRBV4-1 and J usage is TRBJ2-1; D might be TRBD1 or TRBD2, each matching 6 bases. V was clipped by 0 bases and J by 0 bases, with 12 bases between them. The CDR3 spans 17 residues. Germline lookup yields CDR1 MGHRA and CDR2 YSYEKL. CDR3 residues: CASSQDLGGSSYNEQFF. CDR3 coding DNA: TGCGCCAGCAGCCAAGATCTAGGGGGGAGCTCCTACAATGAGCAGTTCTTC.

Turning to this clonotype: Germline is not matched at one junction end, which may reflect a read error. This rearrangement joins TRBV28 to TRBJ1-5; 7 bases fit TRBD1. From germline, CDR1 is MDHEN and CDR2 SYDVKM. This CDR3 has 15 residues. The CDR3 nucleotides read TGTGCCAGAAGTGAAGCAGGGGGTGGCAATCAGCCCCAGCATTTC. Translating it yields CARSEAGGGNQPQHF.